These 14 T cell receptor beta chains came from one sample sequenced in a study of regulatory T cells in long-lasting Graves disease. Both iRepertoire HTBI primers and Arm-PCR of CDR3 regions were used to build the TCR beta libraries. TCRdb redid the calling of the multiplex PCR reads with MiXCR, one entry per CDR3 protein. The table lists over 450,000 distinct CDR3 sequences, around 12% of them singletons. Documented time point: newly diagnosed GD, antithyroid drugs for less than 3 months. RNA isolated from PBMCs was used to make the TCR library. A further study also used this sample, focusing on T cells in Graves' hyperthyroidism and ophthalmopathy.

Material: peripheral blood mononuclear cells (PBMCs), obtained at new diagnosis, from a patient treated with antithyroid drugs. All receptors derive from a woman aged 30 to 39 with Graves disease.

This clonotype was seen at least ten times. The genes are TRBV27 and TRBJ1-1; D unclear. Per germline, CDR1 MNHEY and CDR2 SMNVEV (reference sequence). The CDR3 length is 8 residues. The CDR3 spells CGQSVAFF. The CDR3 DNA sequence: TGTGGCCAGTCGGTAGCTTTCTTT.

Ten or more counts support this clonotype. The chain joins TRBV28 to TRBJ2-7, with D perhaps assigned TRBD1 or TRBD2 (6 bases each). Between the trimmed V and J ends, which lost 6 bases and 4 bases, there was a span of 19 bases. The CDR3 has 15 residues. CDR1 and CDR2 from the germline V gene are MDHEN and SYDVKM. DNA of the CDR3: TGTGCCAGCAGCCCACGCCCGGGGGCGCGTTACGAGCAGTACTTC. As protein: CASSPRPGARYEQYF. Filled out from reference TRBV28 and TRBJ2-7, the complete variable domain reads DVKVTQSSRYLVKRTGEKVFLECVQDMDHENMFWYRQDPGLGLRLIYFSYDVKMKEKGDIPEGYSVSREKKERFSLILESASTNQTSMYLCASSPRPGARYEQYFGPGTRLTVT.

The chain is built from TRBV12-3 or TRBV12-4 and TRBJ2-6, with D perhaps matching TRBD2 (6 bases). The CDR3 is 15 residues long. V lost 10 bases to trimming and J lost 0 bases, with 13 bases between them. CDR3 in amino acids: CATLTGGSGANVLTF. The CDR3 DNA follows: TGTGCCACCTTGACCGGGGGCTCTGGGGCCAACGTCCTGACTTTC.

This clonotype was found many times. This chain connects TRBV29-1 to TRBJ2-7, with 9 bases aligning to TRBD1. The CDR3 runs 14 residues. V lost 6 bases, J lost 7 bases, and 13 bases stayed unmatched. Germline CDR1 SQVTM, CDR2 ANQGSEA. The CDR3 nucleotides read TGCAGCGTAACCGTGGGACAGGGCGGTGAAGAGCAGTACTTC. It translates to CSVTVGQGGEEQYF.

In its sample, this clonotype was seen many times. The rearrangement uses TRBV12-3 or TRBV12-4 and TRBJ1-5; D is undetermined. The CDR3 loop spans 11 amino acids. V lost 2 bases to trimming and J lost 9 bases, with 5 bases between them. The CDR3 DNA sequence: TGTGCCAGCAGTTTATCTGGGCCCCAGCATTTT. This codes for CASSLSGPQHF.

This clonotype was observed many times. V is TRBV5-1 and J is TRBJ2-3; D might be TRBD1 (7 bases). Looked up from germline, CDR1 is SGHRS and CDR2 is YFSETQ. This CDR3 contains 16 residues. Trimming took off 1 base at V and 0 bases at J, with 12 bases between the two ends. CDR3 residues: CASSLPRGDSTDTQYF. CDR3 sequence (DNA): TGCGCCAGCAGCTTGCCCAGGGGGGATAGCACAGATACGCAGTATTTT.

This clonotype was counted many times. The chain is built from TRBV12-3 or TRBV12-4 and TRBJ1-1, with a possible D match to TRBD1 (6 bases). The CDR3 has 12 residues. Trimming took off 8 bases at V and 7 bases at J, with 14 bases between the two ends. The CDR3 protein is CASQDRRDEAFF. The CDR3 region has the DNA TGTGCCAGCCAGGACAGAAGAGATGAAGCTTTCTTT.

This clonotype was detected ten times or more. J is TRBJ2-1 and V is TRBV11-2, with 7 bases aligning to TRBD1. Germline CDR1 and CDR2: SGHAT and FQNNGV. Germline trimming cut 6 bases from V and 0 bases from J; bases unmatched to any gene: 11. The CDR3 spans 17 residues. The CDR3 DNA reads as TGTGCCAGCAGGCGACCGGGACAGCCGAGCTCCTACAATGAGCAGTTCTTC. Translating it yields CASRRPGQPSSYNEQFF.

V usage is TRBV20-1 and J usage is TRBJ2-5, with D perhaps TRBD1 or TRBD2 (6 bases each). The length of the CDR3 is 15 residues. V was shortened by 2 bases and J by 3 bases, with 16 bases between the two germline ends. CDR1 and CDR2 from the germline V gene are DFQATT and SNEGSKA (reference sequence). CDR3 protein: CSARFLKGGKETQYF. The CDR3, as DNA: TGCAGTGCTAGATTTTTAAAGGGGGGAAAAGAGACCCAGTACTTC.

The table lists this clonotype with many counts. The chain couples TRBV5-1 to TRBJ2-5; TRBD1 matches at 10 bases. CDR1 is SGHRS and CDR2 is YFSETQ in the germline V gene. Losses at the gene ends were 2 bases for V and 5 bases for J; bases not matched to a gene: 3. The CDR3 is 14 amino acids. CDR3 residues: CASSFDRGQETQYF. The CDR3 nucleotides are TGCGCCAGCAGCTTCGACAGGGGGCAGGAGACCCAGTACTTC. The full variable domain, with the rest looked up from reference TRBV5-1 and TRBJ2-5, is KAGVTQTPRYLIKTRGQQVTLSCSPISGHRSVSWYQQTPGQGLQFLFEYFSETQRNKGNFPGRFSGRQFSNSRSEMNVSTLELGDSALYLCASSFDRGQETQYFGPGTRLLVL.

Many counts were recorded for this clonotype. CDR3 residues: CASAPRESYEQYF. CDR3 coding DNA: TGTGCCAGCGCGCCCAGGGAATCCTACGAGCAGTACTTC. The J gene is TRBJ2-7, the V gene TRBV2; possible D gene TRBD1, 5 bases. V lost 8 bases and J lost 1, with 12 bases in between. The CDR3 is 13 residues long. Germline CDR1 and CDR2: SNHLY and FYNNEI.

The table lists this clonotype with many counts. The chain's CDR3 is CSTEAGGYNEQFF. CDR3 in DNA: TGCAGCACTGAAGCGGGAGGTTACAATGAGCAGTTCTTC. This chain links TRBV29-1 with TRBJ2-1, with 9 bases matching TRBD2. This CDR3 spans 13 amino acids. Germline CDR1 is SQVTM and CDR2 is ANQGSEA. Trimming at V came to 8 bases and at J to 4 bases, leaving 6 bases not matched to a gene.

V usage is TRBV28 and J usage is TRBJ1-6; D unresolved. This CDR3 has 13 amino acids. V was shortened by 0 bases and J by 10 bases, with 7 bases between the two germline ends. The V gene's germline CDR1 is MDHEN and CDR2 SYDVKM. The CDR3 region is CASSLWMGSPLHF. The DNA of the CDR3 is TGTGCCAGCAGTTTATGGATGGGGTCACCCCTCCACTTT. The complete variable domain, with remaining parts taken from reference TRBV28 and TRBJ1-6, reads DVKVTQSSRYLVKRTGEKVFLECVQDMDHENMFWYRQDPGLGLRLIYFSYDVKMKEKGDIPEGYSVSREKKERFSLILESASTNQTSMYLCASSLWMGSPLHFGNGTRLTVT.

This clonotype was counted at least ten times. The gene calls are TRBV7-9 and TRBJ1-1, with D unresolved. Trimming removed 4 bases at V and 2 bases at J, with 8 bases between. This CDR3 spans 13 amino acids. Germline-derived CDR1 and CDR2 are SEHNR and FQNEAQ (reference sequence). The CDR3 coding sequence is TGTGCCAGCAGCTCAGGCAGTAACACTGAAGCTTTCTTT. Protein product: CASSSGSNTEAFF.